This TCR beta chain comes out of a study of OX40 agonist ivuxolimab in advanced cancers. Findings and limits, study-wide: Blood T cells, both CD4+ and CD8+, expanded clonally by week 6 at 0.1 to 3.0 mg/kg.

About this clone itself: Its antigen is unidentified.

Trimming took off 3 bases at V and 4 bases at J, with 7 bases between the two ends. This CDR3 spans 12 amino acids. CDR1 SGHRS and CDR2 YFSETQ come from the germline V gene. Assay used: immunoSEQ multiplex PCR; TCRdb lists only in-frame clones, some missing. The sample has 65,000 to 80,000 clones, 84% seen once; the top ten hold around 0.5%. The chain couples TRBV5-1 to TRBJ2-5, with D unclear. The source of this sequence is an adult with an advanced solid tumor such as melanoma, head and neck, liver or kidney cancer. This material consisted of CD4+ or CD8+ T cells sorted from blood, taken in a trial of the OX40 agonist ivuxolimab. The CDR3 bases are TGCGCCAGCAGCTCCAACAGAGAGACCCAGTACTTC. Its protein product is CASSSNRETQYF.